These 5 T cell receptor beta chains share one sample of origin, sequenced in a study of T cells in pancreatic ductal adenocarcinoma (TCRdb year 2017). The selected pancreatic ductal adenocarcinoma patients had received surgery without neoadjuvant therapy. Library method: the immunoSEQ multiplex PCR assay. TCRdb stores this immuneACCESS table with in-frame sequences only. Part of the clones is absent; in the studies checked, under half of the shortfall reflects unresolved V genes, and no reason is known for the rest. The sample records a few thousand clones, roughly 76% of which are singletons. The ten largest account for 8.8% of the sample. The sample consisted of pancreatic tumor tissue. Every receptor here comes from a human donor with pancreatic ductal adenocarcinoma.

V is TRBV9 and J is TRBJ1-6; the match to TRBD1 covers 9 bases. The V and J ends lost 4 bases and 3 bases, in that order; junction bases with no gene match: 14. The CDR3 sequence is 19 residues long. Germline CDR1 is SGDLS and CDR2 is YYNGEE. In DNA form, the CDR3 reads TGTGCCAGCAGCCCGGGACAGGGTAAAAGGGGGATCTATAATTCACCCCTCCACTTT. Translation: CASSPGQGKRGIYNSPLHF.

The J gene is TRBJ2-1, the V gene TRBV7-2; D may be TRBD2 (6 bases). V lost 5 bases and J lost 8, with 25 bases in between. Germline lookup yields CDR1 SGHTA and CDR2 FQGNSA. This CDR3 contains 17 residues. The CDR3 spells CASSRKWGGGGTDEQFF. CDR3 sequence (DNA): TGTGCCAGCAGCCGTAAATGGGGTGGAGGCGGGACTGATGAGCAGTTCTTC.

In this sample, this clone turned up a few times. V and J are TRBV30 and TRBJ2-1, with 7 bases identical to TRBD2. The CDR3 spans 14 residues. The V segment lost 4 bases and the J segment 3 bases; nucleotides outside the gene matches: 6. Germline values: CDR1 GTSNPN, CDR2 SVGIG (reference sequence). This CDR3 reads CAWNGGSVYNEQFF. CDR3 in DNA: TGTGCCTGGAACGGGGGGTCTGTCTACAATGAGCAGTTCTTC.

V usage is TRBV5-1 and J usage is TRBJ1-1, with a tentative D call TRBD1 (5 bases). Germline assignment: CDR1 SGHRS and CDR2 YFSETQ. The length of the CDR3 is 15 residues. Trimming shortened V by 5 bases and J by 0 bases, and 14 bases separated the two germline ends. The CDR3 loop reads CASRLTGTLNTEAFF. CDR3 bases: TGCGCCAGCAGATTAACCGGGACTTTGAACACTGAAGCTTTCTTT.

The chain joins TRBV14 to TRBJ2-1; possibly TRBD2 for D (6 bases). Germline loops: CDR1 SGHDN, CDR2 FVKESK. The V end was cut by 1 base, the J end by 0 bases, with 7 bases between. The CDR3 loop spans 15 amino acids. CDR3 loop: CASSQVGGSYNEQFF. As DNA, the CDR3 is TGTGCCAGCAGCCAAGTGGGAGGCTCCTACAATGAGCAGTTCTTC.